The text below deals with one TCR beta chain. The target of this receptor is not known. Base qualities are not provided; no much larger clone lies one nucleotide away. The source of the sample is a study of blood T cell repertoires in COVID-19 (TCRdb year 2020). About the full investigation: Collaborator samples came from the United States, Italy and Spain and covered acute and convalescent phases of COVID-19. The prospective study material was composed of cDNA or gDNA derived from T cells, B-cell-depleted T cells, or PBMCs. Sample metadata almost always included a de-identified subject ID, COVID-19 status, age in years and sex. The dataset comprised deeply sampled blood TCRbeta repertoires from subjects exposed to, actively infected with, or recovered from COVID-19. HLA class I and class II types, where available, came from metadata supplied by the sample provider rather than from assay-based typing. Samples were obtained from the ongoing ImmuneRACE study (first 160 participants) and from 950 to 1,500 subjects provided by 6 global collaborators. A freely available public database, intended as a resource for researchers studying the immune response to SARS-CoV-2, is where the repertoires were released. Overall study results and their limits: How much clinical and demographic metadata was included differed by source and by participant, and the metadata was provided uncurated.

Per the germline V gene, SGHRS is the CDR1 and YFSETQ is the CDR2. The CDR3 runs 14 amino acids, cysteine and phenylalanine included. The entry retains the CDR3 DNA only, 42 bases that are in frame from base 1. V and J lose 4 bases and 3 bases, and a span of 13 bases separates them. TCRbeta CDR3 regions were amplified from genomic DNA using the immunoSEQ Assay, a bias-controlled multiplex PCR. On the study's bioinformatics: Nucleated cell counts per sample were estimated from amplification of reference gene primers within the assay. To quantify the absolute abundance of each unique TCRbeta CDR3 rearrangement, sequence reads were collapsed and filtered. For each sample, productive Simpson clonality was calculated by taking the square root of Simpson's diversity index across productive rearrangements. TCRdb took this table from immuneACCESS and kept in-frame rearrangements with V and J called. Such tables lack part of the clones; where checked against another copy, unresolved V genes explain under half of the gap, and the rest is unexplained. That table furnishes V, J and clone size, whereas the DNA furnished D and trimming. The sample records about 170,000 clones, roughly 80% of which are singletons. About 2.7% of the sample is held by the ten biggest clonotypes.

The collaborating institutions used their own protocols to collect whole blood in K2EDTA tubes. Collaborator samples were shipped for TCRbeta analysis as frozen whole blood, isolated PBMCs, or DNA extracted from either sample type. The rearrangement combines TRBV5-1 with TRBJ2-5; TRBD1 is a weak D gene call, 5 bases matching. Sequencing was carried out using peripheral blood. This TCR derives from a human donor with acute or convalescent COVID-19. The donor label of this sample is uncertain. DNA sequence: TGCGCCAGCAGCATACAGGTGGGCGAAGAGACCCAGTACTTC. It translates to CASSIQVGEETQYF.